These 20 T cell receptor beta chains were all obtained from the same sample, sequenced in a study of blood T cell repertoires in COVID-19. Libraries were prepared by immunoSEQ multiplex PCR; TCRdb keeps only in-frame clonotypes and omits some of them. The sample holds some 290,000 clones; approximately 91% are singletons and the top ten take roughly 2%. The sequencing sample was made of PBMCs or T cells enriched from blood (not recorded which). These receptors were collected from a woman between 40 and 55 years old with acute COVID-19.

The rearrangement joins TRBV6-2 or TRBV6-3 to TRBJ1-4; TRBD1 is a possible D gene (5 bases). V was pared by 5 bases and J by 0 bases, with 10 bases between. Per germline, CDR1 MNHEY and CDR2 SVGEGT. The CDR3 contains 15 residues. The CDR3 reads CASSRGITTNEKLFF. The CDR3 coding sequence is TGTGCCAGCAGTCGGGGGATCACAACTAATGAAAAACTGTTTTTT.

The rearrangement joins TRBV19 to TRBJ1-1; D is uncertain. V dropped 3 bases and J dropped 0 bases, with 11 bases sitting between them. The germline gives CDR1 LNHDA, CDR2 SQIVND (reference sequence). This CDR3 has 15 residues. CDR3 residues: CASSIQRVMNTEAFF. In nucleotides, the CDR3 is TGTGCCAGTAGTATCCAACGGGTGATGAACACTGAAGCTTTCTTT.

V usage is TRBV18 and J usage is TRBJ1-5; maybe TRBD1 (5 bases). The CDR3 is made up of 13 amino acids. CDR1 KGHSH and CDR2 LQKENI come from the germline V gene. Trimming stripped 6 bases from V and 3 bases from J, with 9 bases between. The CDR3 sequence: CASSGDSNQPQHF. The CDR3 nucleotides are TGTGCCAGCTCCGGGGACTCCAATCAGCCCCAGCATTTT.

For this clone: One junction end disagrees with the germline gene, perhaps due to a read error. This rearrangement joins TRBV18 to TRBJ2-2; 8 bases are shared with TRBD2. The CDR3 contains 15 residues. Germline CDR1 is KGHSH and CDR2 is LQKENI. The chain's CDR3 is CASSPQGLVTGELFF. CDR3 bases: TGTGCCAGCTCCCCACAGGGACTAGTAACCGGGGAGCTGTTTTTT.

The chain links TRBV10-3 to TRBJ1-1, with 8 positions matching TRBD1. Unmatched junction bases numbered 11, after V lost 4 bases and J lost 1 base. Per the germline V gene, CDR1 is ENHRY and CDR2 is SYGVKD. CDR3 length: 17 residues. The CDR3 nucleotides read TGTGCCATCAGTGCCCAGGGGGCGTCCTTTACGAACACTGAAGCTTTCTTT. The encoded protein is CAISAQGASFTNTEAFF.

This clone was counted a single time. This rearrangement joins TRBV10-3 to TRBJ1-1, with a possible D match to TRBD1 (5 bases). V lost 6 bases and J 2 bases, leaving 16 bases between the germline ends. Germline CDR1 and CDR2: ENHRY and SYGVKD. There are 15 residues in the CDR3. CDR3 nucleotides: TGTGCCATCAGGGAGGGACTTGGGGTTAACACTGAAGCTTTCTTT. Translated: CAIREGLGVNTEAFF.

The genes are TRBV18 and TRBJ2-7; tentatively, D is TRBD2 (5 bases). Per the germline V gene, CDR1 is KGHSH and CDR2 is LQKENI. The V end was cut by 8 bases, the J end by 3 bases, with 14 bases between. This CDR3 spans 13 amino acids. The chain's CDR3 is CASTSGSLYEQYF. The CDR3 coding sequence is TGTGCCAGCACAAGTGGGAGCCTCTACGAGCAGTACTTC.

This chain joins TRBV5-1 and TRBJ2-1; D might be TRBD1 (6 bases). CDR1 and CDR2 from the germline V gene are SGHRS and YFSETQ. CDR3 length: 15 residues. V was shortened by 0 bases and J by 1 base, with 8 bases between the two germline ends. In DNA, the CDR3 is TGCGCCAGCAGCTTGGGGCAGGGGTCCTACAATGAGCAGTTCTTC. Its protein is CASSLGQGSYNEQFF.

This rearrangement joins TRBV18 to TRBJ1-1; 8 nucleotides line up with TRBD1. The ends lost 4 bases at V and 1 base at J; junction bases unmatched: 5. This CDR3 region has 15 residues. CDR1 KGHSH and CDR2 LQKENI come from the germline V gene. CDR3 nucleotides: TGTGCCAGCTCACTCGGACAGGGCGGGAACACTGAAGCTTTCTTT. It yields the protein CASSLGQGGNTEAFF.

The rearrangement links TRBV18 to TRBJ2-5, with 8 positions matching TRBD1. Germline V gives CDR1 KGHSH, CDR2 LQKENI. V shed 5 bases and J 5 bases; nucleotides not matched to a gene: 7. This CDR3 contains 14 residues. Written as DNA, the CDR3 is TGTGCCAGCTCATTCGACAGGGGTTGGGAGACCCAGTACTTC. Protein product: CASSFDRGWETQYF.

CDR3: CASSPRMDRARSGANVLTF. The CDR3 region has the DNA TGTGCCAGCAGCCCCCGGATGGACAGGGCCAGATCTGGGGCCAACGTCCTGACTTTC. The chain uses TRBV9 and TRBJ2-6, with TRBD1 matching 8 bases. The V gene's germline CDR1 is SGDLS and CDR2 YYNGEE. V shed 4 bases and J 1 base; nucleotides not matched to a gene: 13. CDR3 length equals 19 residues.

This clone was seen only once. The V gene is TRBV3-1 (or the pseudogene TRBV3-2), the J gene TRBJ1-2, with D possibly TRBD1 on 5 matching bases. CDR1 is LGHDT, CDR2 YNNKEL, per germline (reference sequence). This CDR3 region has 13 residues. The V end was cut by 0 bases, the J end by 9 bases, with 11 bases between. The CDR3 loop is CASSQDPQGRYTF. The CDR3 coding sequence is TGTGCCAGCAGCCAAGATCCCCAGGGCCGCTACACCTTC.

CDR3 DNA sequence: TGTGCCAGCTCACCACAATCAGGAGGCGGCACAGATACGCAGTATTTT. Translation gives CASSPQSGGGTDTQYF. The V and J genes are TRBV18 and TRBJ2-3; perhaps TRBD2 as D (5 bases). V lost 1 base and J lost 1, with 12 bases in between. CDR1 and CDR2 (germline): KGHSH, LQKENI. The CDR3 is 16 amino acids.

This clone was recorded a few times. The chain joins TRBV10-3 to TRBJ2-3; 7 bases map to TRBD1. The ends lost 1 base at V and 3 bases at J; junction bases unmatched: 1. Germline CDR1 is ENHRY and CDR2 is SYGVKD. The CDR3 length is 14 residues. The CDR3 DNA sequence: TGTGCCATCAGTGAGTTGGGACAGACAGATACGCAGTATTTT. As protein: CAISELGQTDTQYF.

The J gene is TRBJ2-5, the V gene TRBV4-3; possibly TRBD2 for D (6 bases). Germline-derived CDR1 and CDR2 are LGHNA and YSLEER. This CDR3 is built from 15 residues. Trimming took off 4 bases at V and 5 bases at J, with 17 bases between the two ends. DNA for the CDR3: TGCGCCAGCAGCCCAGGAGGGAGCTATCGGGAGACCCAGTACTTC. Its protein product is CASSPGGSYRETQYF.

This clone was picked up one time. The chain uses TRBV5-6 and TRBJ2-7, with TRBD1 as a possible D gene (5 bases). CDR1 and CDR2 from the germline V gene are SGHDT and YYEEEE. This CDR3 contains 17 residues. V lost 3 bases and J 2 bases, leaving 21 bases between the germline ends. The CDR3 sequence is CASSSNIITGYTYEQYF. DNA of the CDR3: TGTGCCAGCAGCTCGAATATAATTACAGGTTACACCTACGAGCAGTACTTC.

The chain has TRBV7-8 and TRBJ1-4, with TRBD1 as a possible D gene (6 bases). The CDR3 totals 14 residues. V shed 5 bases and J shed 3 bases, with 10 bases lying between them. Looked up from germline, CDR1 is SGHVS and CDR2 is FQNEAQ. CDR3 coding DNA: TGTGCCAGCAGCGCAGGGGCGGCTAATGAAAAACTGTTTTTT. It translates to CASSAGAANEKLFF. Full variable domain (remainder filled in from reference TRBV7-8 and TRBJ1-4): GAGVSQSPRYKVAKRGQDVALRCDPISGHVSLFWYQQALGQGPEFLTYFQNEAQLDKSGLPSDRFFAERPEGSVSTLKIQRTQQEDSAVYLCASSAGAANEKLFFGSGTQLSVL.

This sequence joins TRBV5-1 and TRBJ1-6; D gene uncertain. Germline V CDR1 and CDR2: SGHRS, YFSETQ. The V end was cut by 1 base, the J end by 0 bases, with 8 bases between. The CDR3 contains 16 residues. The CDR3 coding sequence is TGCGCCAGCAGCTTGTTGGGGAGCTCCTATAATTCACCCCTCCACTTT. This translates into CASSLLGSSYNSPLHF.

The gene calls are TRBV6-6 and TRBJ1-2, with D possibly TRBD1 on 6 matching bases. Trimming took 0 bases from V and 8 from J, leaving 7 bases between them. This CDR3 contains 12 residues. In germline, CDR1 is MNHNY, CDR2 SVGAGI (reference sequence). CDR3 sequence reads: CASSYSQGGYTF. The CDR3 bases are TGTGCCAGCAGTTACTCCCAGGGGGGCTACACCTTC.

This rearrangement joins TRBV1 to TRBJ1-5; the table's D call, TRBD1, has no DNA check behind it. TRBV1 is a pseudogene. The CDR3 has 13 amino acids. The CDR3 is CTSSRPYNQPQHF. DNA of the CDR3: TGCACCAGCAGCCGGCCGTACAATCAGCCCCAGCATTTT.